A single sample is the source of the 32 T cell receptor beta chains below, sequenced in a study of cytomegalovirus exposure and HLA in healthy donors. PCR primers comprised 60 Vbeta and 13 Jbeta primers. Produced via immunoSEQ multiplex PCR; TCRdb's table is partial and in-frame only. The repertoire holds around 130,000 clones, with roughly 85% as singletons. Sequencing used PBMCs. The receptors derive from a boy aged 5-17 years in good health and CMV-seronegative.

This clone was detected once. This chain connects TRBV29-1 to TRBJ1-1; the D gene is possibly TRBD1 (6 bases). The CDR3 is 14 amino acids. Looked up from germline, CDR1 is SQVTM and CDR2 is ANQGSEA. V dropped 7 bases and J dropped 4 bases, with 19 bases sitting between them. This chain's CDR3 is CSATTSTGTTEAFF. The CDR3 DNA is TGCAGCGCCACTACCTCTACAGGGACCACTGAAGCTTTCTTT.

The genes are TRBV10-3 and TRBJ2-1; TRBD2 matches at 12 bases. The CDR3 is 14 residues long. Germline V gene lookup returns CDR1 ENHRY and CDR2 SYGVKD. Trimming took 9 bases from V and 3 from J; bases not matched to a gene: 3. The DNA of the CDR3 is TGTGCCATGACTAGCGGGGGCCTCTACAATGAGCAGTTCTTC. This codes for CAMTSGGLYNEQFF.

The chain couples TRBV18 to TRBJ2-3; 13 bases are shared with TRBD2. Germline lookup yields CDR1 KGHSH and CDR2 LQKENI. Trimming at V came to 3 bases and at J to 3 bases, leaving 18 bases not matched to a gene. This CDR3 is built from 21 residues. CDR3 in amino acids: CASSPSSGQERTSGSTDTQYF. The CDR3 nucleotides read TGTGCCAGCTCACCTTCCTCGGGACAGGAGAGGACTAGCGGGAGTACAGATACGCAGTATTTT.

V gene TRBV30 combines with J gene TRBJ1-3; 9 positions agree with TRBD1. The V gene's germline CDR1 is GTSNPN and CDR2 SVGIG (reference sequence). The junction had 2 bases not matched to a gene; V was cut back by 5 bases and J by 3 bases. This CDR3 has 13 amino acids. The CDR3 loop is CAWGTGLGNTIYF. CDR3 bases: TGTGCCTGGGGGACAGGGCTTGGAAACACCATATATTTT. Complete variable domain (other parts from reference TRBV30 and TRBJ1-3): SQTIHQWPATLVQPVGSPLSLECTVEGTSNPNLYWYRQAAGRGLQLLFYSVGIGQISSEVPQNLSASRPQDRQFILSSKKLLLSDSGFYLCAWGTGLGNTIYFGEGSWLTVV.

V usage is TRBV19 and J usage is TRBJ1-2; D possibly corresponds to TRBD1 (5 bases). Germline lookup yields CDR1 LNHDA and CDR2 SQIVND (reference sequence). This CDR3 has 11 residues. With 9 bases removed from V and 6 bases from J, the gap between germline ends came to 11 bases. The CDR3 DNA is TGTGCCAGCAACCAGGGCCATGGCTACACCTTC. Its translation: CASNQGHGYTF.

The rearrangement joins TRBV9 to TRBJ2-3; 12 nucleotides line up with TRBD2. Germline trimming cut 3 bases from V and 3 bases from J; bases unmatched to any gene: 2. Germline V lookup: CDR1 SGDLS, CDR2 YYNGEE. This CDR3 is built from 15 residues. CDR3 protein: CASSGTSGVTDTQYF. As DNA, the CDR3 is TGTGCCAGCAGCGGGACTAGCGGGGTTACAGATACGCAGTATTTT.

About this clone itself: Distinct nucleotide sequences in the sample also encode this CDR3. The V and J genes are TRBV29-1 and TRBJ2-7; D is possibly TRBD1 (6 bases). Germline-derived CDR1 and CDR2 are SQVTM and ANQGSEA. The germline V and J ends were trimmed by 6 bases and 0 bases, with 9 bases remaining between them. The CDR3 spans 12 residues. As DNA, the CDR3 is TGCAGCGTGGCAGGGGTCTCCTACGAGCAGTACTTC. Encoded protein: CSVAGVSYEQYF.

The V gene is TRBV7-9, the J gene TRBJ1-1, with D hard to call. The CDR3 totals 12 residues. Germline assignment: CDR1 SEHNR and CDR2 FQNEAQ (reference sequence). V gave up 2 bases and J gave up 2 bases, with 3 bases separating them. Here the CDR3 DNA reads TGTGCCAGCAGCTTACAAAACACTGAAGCTTTCTTT. Translated, it gives CASSLQNTEAFF.

This chain joins TRBV7-2 and TRBJ1-3, with a tentative D call TRBD1 (5 bases). V lost 5 bases and J 0 bases, leaving 11 bases between the germline ends. The CDR3 is 15 residues long. The germline gives CDR1 SGHTA, CDR2 FQGNSA. The CDR3 bases are TGTGCCAGCAGCCAAGGCGGGGCCTCTGGAAACACCATATATTTT. Its protein product is CASSQGGASGNTIYF.

The V and J genes are TRBV7-8 and TRBJ1-1; D is unclear. This CDR3 is built from 11 residues. Deletions cut 1 base from V and 8 bases from J, with 5 bases between. CDR1 is SGHVS and CDR2 is FQNEAQ in the germline V gene. The chain's CDR3 is CASSLEQEAFF. CDR3 in DNA: TGTGCCAGCAGCTTAGAACAGGAAGCTTTCTTT.

V gene TRBV7-8 combines with J gene TRBJ2-7; unclear D gene. Germline values: CDR1 SGHVS, CDR2 FQNEAQ. V lost 1 base to trimming and J lost 2 bases, with 12 bases between them. The CDR3 totals 15 residues. The CDR3 bases are TGTGCCAGCAGCTTAGTCCTAGTGGAAACCTACGAGCAGTACTTC. This gives the protein CASSLVLVETYEQYF.

This rearrangement joins TRBV11-3 to TRBJ2-7; 7 bases fit TRBD1. The V gene's germline CDR1 is SGHNT and CDR2 YENEEA. The CDR3 consists of 15 residues. J was trimmed by 3 bases and V by 4 bases; bases with no gene match: 9. In nucleotides, the CDR3 is TGTGCCAGCAGCTCATCCAGGGGGTACTACTACGAGCAGTACTTC. Its translation is CASSSSRGYYYEQYF.

The V and J genes are TRBV7-9 and TRBJ2-7; no definite D call. Trimming cost V 5 bases and J 3 bases, with 11 bases left between them. Germline V lookup: CDR1 SEHNR, CDR2 FQNEAQ (reference sequence). CDR3 length equals 13 residues. CDR3 DNA sequence: TGTGCCAGCAGCCCGCCGGGTAACTACGAGCAGTACTTC. Translating gives CASSPPGNYEQYF.

This sequence joins TRBV27 and TRBJ1-1; D unclear. Germline CDR1 MNHEY, CDR2 SMNVEV (reference sequence). CDR3 length: 13 amino acids. V gave up 6 bases and J gave up 2 bases, with 10 bases separating them. Here the CDR3 reads CASSPVTNTEAFF. CDR3 DNA: TGTGCCAGCAGCCCTGTCACTAACACTGAAGCTTTCTTT.

This clone has a handful of counts. V usage is TRBV14 and J usage is TRBJ2-7; TRBD2 aligns across 8 bases. The CDR3 extends over 15 amino acids. Trimming removed 5 bases from V and 0 bases from J; junction bases left unmatched: 6. Germline V CDR1 and CDR2: SGHDN, FVKESK. The CDR3 DNA follows: TGTGCCAGCAGCTTACGCGGGAGGAGCTCCTACGAGCAGTACTTC. Its translation: CASSLRGRSSYEQYF.

The chain links TRBV5-6 to TRBJ1-2; TRBD1 agrees at 10 bases. The CDR3 sequence is 14 residues long. CDR1 and CDR2 from the germline V gene are SGHDT and YYEEEE. J lost 6 bases, V lost 3 bases, and 5 bases had no gene match. The CDR3 DNA is TGTGCCAGCAGCTCCGGGACAGGGGCCCATGGCTACACCTTC. Protein product: CASSSGTGAHGYTF.

The V call is TRBV30, the J call TRBJ2-5, with D possibly being TRBD1 (6 bases). This CDR3 comprises 14 residues. Germline loops: CDR1 GTSNPN, CDR2 SVGIG (reference sequence). Trimming stripped 1 base from V and 1 base from J, with 10 bases between. CDR3 nucleotides: TGTGCCTGGAGTGAGGCAGGGGCCCAAGAGACCCAGTACTTC. Translating gives CAWSEAGAQETQYF.

The sample holds a few counts of this clone. This CDR3 reads CASSSLVSKSTQYF. The CDR3 region has the DNA TGTGCCAGCAGTTCCCTCGTATCAAAGAGTACGCAGTATTTT. The chain joins TRBV27 to TRBJ2-3; the D is unclear. V was pared by 4 bases and J by 8 bases, with 16 bases between. Per the germline V gene, CDR1 is MNHEY and CDR2 is SMNVEV (reference sequence). The CDR3 covers 14 residues.

V and J are TRBV30 and TRBJ1-1; D is ambiguous. CDR1 is GTSNPN and CDR2 is SVGIG in the germline V gene (reference sequence). The CDR3 is 12 residues long. Trimming stripped 6 bases from V and 1 base from J, with 9 bases between. This chain's CDR3 is CACQSGNTEAFF. The DNA for the CDR3 is TGTGCCTGCCAGTCAGGGAACACTGAAGCTTTCTTT.

This sequence joins TRBV30 and TRBJ2-7; tentatively, D is TRBD2 (5 bases). The CDR3 has 16 amino acids. Deletions cut 4 bases from V and 2 bases from J, with 21 bases between. Germline V gives CDR1 GTSNPN, CDR2 SVGIG (reference sequence). In nucleotides, the CDR3 is TGTGCCTGGACCGCCGACCCGGGGAGAGTGGCCTACGAGCAGTACTTC. Translation: CAWTADPGRVAYEQYF.

This clone was seen more than once but under ten times. The chain uses TRBV25-1 and TRBJ2-3, with D unresolved. CDR3 size: 14 residues. The V gene lost 2 bases and the J gene lost 4 bases, with 10 bases spanning the gap. Germline loops: CDR1 MGHDK, CDR2 SYGVNS. The CDR3 sequence: CASSEQESPDTQYF. The CDR3 bases are TGTGCCAGCAGTGAACAAGAGTCCCCAGATACGCAGTATTTT.

The chain links TRBV6-5 to TRBJ2-2; 7 bases are a match to TRBD1. V dropped 6 bases and J dropped 3; count of bases not matched to a gene: 7. Per the germline V gene, CDR1 is MNHEY and CDR2 is SVGAGI. The CDR3 is made up of 15 amino acids. As DNA, the CDR3 is TGTGCCAGCAGACTCCGGGACAGATACACCGGGGAGCTGTTTTTT. Translated: CASRLRDRYTGELFF.

The rearrangement links TRBV19 to TRBJ1-2; D unclear. V lost 6 bases and J lost 2, with 13 bases in between. Germline assignment: CDR1 LNHDA and CDR2 SQIVND (reference sequence). This CDR3 spans 14 amino acids. The CDR3 nucleotides are TGTGCCAGTAGCCCCTTGGGCACCAACTATGGCTACACCTTC. Protein: CASSPLGTNYGYTF.

This clone was detected only once. The rearrangement uses TRBV6-1 and TRBJ2-3, with D possibly TRBD1 on 5 matching bases. The CDR3 covers 13 residues. Germline loops: CDR1 MNHNS, CDR2 SASEGT. V shed 7 bases and J shed 1 base, with 9 bases lying between them. The CDR3 here is CASMGPRTDTQYF. CDR3 nucleotides: TGTGCCAGCATGGGGCCACGCACAGATACGCAGTATTTT.

The chain links TRBV27 to TRBJ2-7, with D possibly matching TRBD1 (5 bases). The CDR3 is 16 residues long. Germline V gives CDR1 MNHEY, CDR2 SMNVEV (reference sequence). With 6 bases removed from V and 9 bases from J, the gap between germline ends came to 27 bases. This CDR3 is CASRTDSKGPQRRQYF. The CDR3 region has the DNA TGTGCCAGCAGAACTGACAGTAAAGGTCCCCAACGTCGGCAGTACTTC.

The chain recombines TRBV6-5 with TRBJ1-4; 9 nucleotides line up with TRBD1. The CDR3 spans 15 residues. From germline, CDR1 is MNHEY and CDR2 SVGAGI. Losses at the gene ends were 6 bases for V and 0 bases for J; bases not matched to a gene: 2. CDR3 sequence reads: CASRDRGSTNEKLFF. Here the CDR3 DNA reads TGTGCCAGCAGGGACAGGGGCTCAACTAATGAAAAACTGTTTTTT.

V is TRBV7-9 and J is TRBJ1-1; D remains ambiguous. V shed 4 bases and J shed 2 bases, with 11 bases lying between them. The CDR3 covers 14 residues. Germline CDR1 reads SEHNR; CDR2 reads FQNEAQ (reference sequence). CDR3 sequence (DNA): TGTGCCAGCAGCTCGGAGGTGTTTAACACTGAAGCTTTCTTT. It is translated as CASSSEVFNTEAFF.

The J gene is TRBJ2-1, the V gene TRBV6-5, with 7 positions matching TRBD1. After removal of 0 bases from V and 4 bases from J, the junction contained 3 bases not matched to a gene. Germline CDR1 is MNHEY and CDR2 is SVGAGI. The CDR3 covers 15 residues. CDR3 nucleotide sequence: TGTGCCAGCAGTTACTCGGGACAGCAGTACAATGAGCAGTTCTTC. As protein: CASSYSGQQYNEQFF.

The chain combines TRBV6-4 with TRBJ2-7; 9 positions agree with TRBD1. Germline V gene lookup returns CDR1 MRHNA and CDR2 SNTAGT. The CDR3 length is 14 residues. Trimming at V came to 6 bases and at J to 5 bases, leaving 8 bases not matched to a gene. This CDR3 reads CASSAGTGSDEQYF. The CDR3 nucleotides are TGTGCCAGCAGCGCCGGGACAGGGAGCGACGAGCAGTACTTC.

This clone was picked up one time. The chain recombines TRBV5-6 with TRBJ2-1, with TRBD1 matching 9 bases. The germline V gene encodes CDR1 SGHDT and CDR2 YYEEEE. V shed 4 bases and J 4 bases; nucleotides not matched to a gene: 6. The CDR3 length is 15 residues. CDR3 sequence (DNA): TGTGCCAGCAGCAATACAGGGGGCTGGTACAATGAGCAGTTCTTC. This translates into CASSNTGGWYNEQFF.

The rearrangement links TRBV14 to TRBJ2-5, with TRBD1 as a possible D gene (6 bases). The CDR3 extends over 15 amino acids. V dropped 0 bases and J dropped 5 bases, with 13 bases sitting between them. Germline V CDR1 and CDR2: SGHDN, FVKESK. The CDR3: CASSQDFRGRETQYF. The DNA of the CDR3 is TGTGCCAGCAGCCAAGATTTCAGGGGCCGGGAGACCCAGTACTTC.

V gene TRBV5-1 combines with J gene TRBJ2-5, with D possibly TRBD2 on 7 matching bases. Germline V gene sequence: CDR1 SGHRS, CDR2 YFSETQ. Trimming left V 5 bases short and J 0 bases short, with 20 bases between. This CDR3 has 17 amino acids. CDR3 sequence reads: CASRHDGGGSYQETQYF. CDR3 bases: TGCGCCAGCAGACACGATGGGGGGGGCTCGTACCAAGAGACCCAGTACTTC.